The rows below give T cell receptor beta chains drawn from one sample of a study of spatial heterogeneity in lung cancer. TCRdb redid the calling of the 5' RACE reads with MiXCR, one entry per CDR3 protein. The sample comprises more than 45,000 distinct CDR3 sequences, approximately 5.3% of which are singletons, and 8.5% to 14% rests with the top ten. The material was PBMCs, obtained at surgery. The receptors shown here come from a male donor with early-stage non-small cell lung cancer. Both conserved end residues are part of each CDR3. The D gene is left open where the match is weak. Expanded clones get a size class; other rows say once, few or many, or leave the size out.

j_gene,abundance,v_gene,d_gene,CDR3aa,CDR3nt
TRBJ2-5,few,TRBV20-1,TRBD2,CSARALAGLIGETQYF,TGCAGTGCCCGGGCTCTAGCGGGCTTGATAGGGGAGACCCAGTACTTC
TRBJ2-7,many,TRBV27,-,CASSLSGRYEQYF,TGTGCCAGCAGTTTATCAGGGAGATACGAGCAGTACTTC
TRBJ2-1,few,TRBV4-2,-,CASSRDPYNEQFF,TGTGCCAGCAGCCGGGACCCCTACAATGAGCAGTTCTTC
TRBJ1-6,-,TRBV11-1,TRBD1,CASSLTGGTSPLHF,TGTGCCAGCAGCTTGACAGGGGGGACTTCACCCCTCCACTTT
TRBJ2-5,many,TRBV5-4,TRBD1,CASSLEGGQEGTQYF,TGTGCCAGCAGCTTGGAGGGGGGACAGGAGGGGACCCAGTACTTC
TRBJ2-3,many,TRBV25-1,TRBD2,CASSGLAGVTDTQYF,TGTGCCAGCAGTGGGCTAGCGGGAGTGACAGATACGCAGTATTTT
TRBJ2-2,many,TRBV27,TRBD2,CASSFGLAGVANTGELFF,TGTGCCAGCAGTTTCGGACTAGCGGGAGTTGCGAACACCGGGGAGCTGTTTTTT
TRBJ1-5,many,TRBV21-1,-,CASSMGNQPQHF,TGTGCCAGCAGTATGGGCAATCAGCCCCAGCATTTT
TRBJ2-4,many,TRBV20-1,-,CSGYSAKNIQYF,TGCAGTGGGTACAGTGCCAAAAACATTCAGTACTTC
TRBJ2-3,many,TRBV18,TRBD2,CASSPGLAGEADTQYF,TGTGCCAGCTCACCGGGACTAGCGGGAGAAGCAGATACGCAGTATTTT
TRBJ2-3,-,TRBV20-1,-,CSAREVGGYTDTQYF,TGCAGTGCTAGAGAGGTGGGAGGATACACAGATACGCAGTATTTT
TRBJ1-1,many,TRBV13,-,CASSLMVGPPGF,TGTGCCAGCAGCTTAATGGTGGGACCTCCGGGCTTT
TRBJ2-3,many,TRBV20-1,TRBD1,CSAEDRGSTDTQYF,TGCAGTGCTGAGGACAGGGGTAGCACAGATACGCAGTATTTT
TRBJ2-7,-,TRBV20-1,TRBD2,CSAGSGRGANNEQYF,TGCAGTGCTGGGAGCGGGCGGGGGGCAAATAACGAGCAGTACTTC
TRBJ2-3,many,TRBV29-1,-,CSVEDKNTDTQYF,TGCAGCGTTGAAGATAAGAACACAGATACGCAGTATTTT
TRBJ2-7,many,TRBV5-1,-,CASSLGQANEQYF,TGCGCCAGCAGCTTGGGACAGGCCAACGAGCAGTACTTC
TRBJ2-6,many,TRBV5-1,-,CASSEPGANVLTF,TGCGCCAGCAGCGAACCGGGGGCCAACGTCCTGACTTTC
TRBJ1-2,many,TRBV11-2,TRBD1,CAGSLGQDYGYTF,TGTGCCGGCAGCTTAGGACAGGACTATGGCTACACCTTC
TRBJ2-7,many,TRBV7-9,-,CASSFLPPEEQYF,TGTGCCAGCAGCTTCTTGCCGCCGGAAGAGCAGTACTTC
TRBJ2-7,few,TRBV29-1,-,CSATDSYEQYF,TGCAGCGCGACGGATTCCTACGAGCAGTACTTC
TRBJ2-7,many,TRBV10-2,-,CASRRMGYEQYF,TGCGCCAGCAGGAGGATGGGCTACGAGCAGTACTTC
TRBJ2-3,many,TRBV25-1,-,CASSEGAPLFTDTQYF,TGTGCCAGCAGTGAAGGGGCACCGCTATTCACAGATACGCAGTATTTT
TRBJ1-6,many,TRBV28,TRBD1,CASRGRDRPNSPLHF,TGTGCCAGCAGGGGCAGGGACAGACCTAATTCACCCCTCCACTTT
TRBJ2-1,-,TRBV7-9,-,CASSLGTAREQFF,TGTGCCAGCAGTCTCGGGACCGCACGAGAGCAGTTCTTC
TRBJ1-5,many,TRBV7-9,TRBD1,CASSPGTGWRQPQHF,TGTGCCAGCAGCCCTGGGACAGGGTGGCGTCAGCCCCAGCATTTT
TRBJ1-1,many,TRBV20-1,-,CSARKGGEDTEAFF,TGCAGTGCTAGGAAGGGGGGGGAGGACACTGAAGCTTTCTTT
TRBJ2-5,many,TRBV10-1,-,CASKEEGWGQETQYF,TGCGCCAGCAAAGAGGAGGGGTGGGGGCAAGAGACCCAGTACTTC
TRBJ1-5,many,TRBV7-9,-,CASSFGLPGYSNQPQHF,TGTGCCAGCAGCTTCGGCCTTCCGGGATATAGCAATCAGCCCCAGCATTTT
TRBJ2-5,many,TRBV6-2/TRBV6-3,TRBD2,CASTGLAGETQYF,TGTGCCAGCACCGGACTAGCGGGCGAGACCCAGTACTTC
TRBJ1-2,many,TRBV7-2,-,CASSQSSGPDYGYTF,TGTGCCAGCAGCCAGTCGTCCGGCCCTGACTATGGCTACACCTTC
TRBJ2-3,many,TRBV2,TRBD2,CASSWTSGITDTQYF,TGTGCCAGCAGTTGGACTAGCGGGATCACAGATACGCAGTATTTT
TRBJ2-2,-,TRBV4-3,TRBD2,CASNPALAGTGELFF,TGCGCCAGCAACCCGGCGCTAGCGGGCACCGGGGAGCTGTTTTTT
TRBJ1-2,many,TRBV27,-,CASSRDSLVNYGYTF,TGTGCCAGCAGTCGAGACAGCTTAGTTAACTATGGCTACACCTTC
TRBJ2-2,many,TRBV3-1,TRBD1,CASSRNPDRGRTGELFF,TGTGCCAGCAGCCGGAACCCGGACAGGGGACGGACCGGGGAGCTGTTTTTT
TRBJ1-5,-,TRBV6-5,TRBD1,CASSLDGTDNQPQHF,TGTGCCAGCAGCTTAGACGGGACAGATAATCAGCCCCAGCATTTT
TRBJ2-7,many,TRBV7-9,TRBD2,CASGPEWGGHEQYF,TGTGCCAGCGGCCCCGAGTGGGGAGGGCACGAGCAGTACTTC
TRBJ2-5,-,TRBV6-5,-,CASTPKATTQETQYF,TGTGCCAGCACACCTAAGGCGACTACCCAAGAGACCCAGTACTTC
TRBJ2-5,many,TRBV5-4,-,CASSRDYREETQYF,TGTGCCAGCAGCCGAGATTACAGGGAAGAGACCCAGTACTTC
TRBJ2-1,many,TRBV5-1,-,CASSFKNEQFF,TGCGCCAGCAGCTTCAAGAATGAGCAGTTCTTC
TRBJ2-7,medium-sized,TRBV7-9,TRBD2,CASSPRFGREYLYEQYF,TGTGCCAGCAGCCCCCGTTTTGGGCGGGAGTATCTCTACGAGCAGTACTTC
TRBJ2-7,many,TRBV3-1,TRBD2,CASSQASGSGEQYF,TGTGCCAGCAGCCAAGCTAGCGGGAGTGGAGAGCAGTACTTC
TRBJ2-1,many,TRBV24-1,TRBD1,CATSDRQGLYNEQFF,TGTGCCACCAGTGACCGACAGGGCCTCTACAATGAGCAGTTCTTC
TRBJ2-3,many,TRBV6-1,-,CASSELAGTDTQYF,TGTGCCAGCAGTGAACTGGCGGGCACAGATACGCAGTATTTT
TRBJ1-1,many,TRBV12-5,-,CASGLKSGTEAFF,TGTGCTAGTGGTTTGAAATCGGGCACTGAAGCTTTCTTT
TRBJ2-1,many,TRBV29-1,TRBD2,CSVEDPAGGVYNEQFF,TGCAGCGTTGAAGATCCGGCGGGAGGTGTATACAATGAGCAGTTCTTC
TRBJ2-7,-,TRBV29-1,TRBD2,CSVRGTSGYEQYF,TGCAGCGTTCGGGGGACTAGCGGTTACGAGCAGTACTTC
TRBJ2-1,few,TRBV18,TRBD2,CASSPQGTGLANGNEQFF,TGTGCCAGCTCACCTCAGGGGACGGGACTAGCAAACGGGAATGAGCAGTTCTTC
TRBJ2-7,many,TRBV29-1,TRBD2,CSVEEFPLAGGPGDEQYF,TGCAGCGTTGAAGAATTCCCCTTAGCGGGAGGGCCAGGAGACGAGCAGTACTTC
TRBJ2-7,many,TRBV27,-,CASSLTGTTYEQYF,TGTGCCAGCAGTTTGACAGGGACTACCTACGAGCAGTACTTC
TRBJ2-3,many,TRBV27,-,CASSEDTDTQYF,TGTGCCAGCAGTGAAGACACAGATACGCAGTATTTT
TRBJ2-7,many,TRBV20-1,TRBD2,CSARDSSGRREQYF,TGCAGTGCTAGAGATAGTAGCGGGAGACGCGAGCAGTACTTC
TRBJ2-1,-,TRBV27,-,CASRVDGSYNEQFF,TGTGCCAGCAGAGTAGATGGTTCCTACAATGAGCAGTTCTTC
TRBJ2-1,many,TRBV10-3,-,CAIRDRDIYNEQFF,TGTGCCATCAGAGACCGGGACATCTACAATGAGCAGTTCTTC
TRBJ2-1,many,TRBV6-2/TRBV6-3,-,CASSQGSHEQFF,TGTGCCAGCAGTCAGGGGAGCCATGAGCAGTTCTTC
TRBJ1-1,many,TRBV28,TRBD1,CARHRGTLNTEAFF,TGTGCCCGTCACAGGGGAACCTTGAACACTGAAGCTTTCTTT
TRBJ2-1,many,TRBV3-1,-,CASSQEGDEQFF,TGTGCCAGCAGCCAAGAAGGGGATGAGCAGTTCTTC
TRBJ2-7,many,TRBV4-1,-,CASSQIIVRDSVTYEQYF,TGCGCCAGCAGCCAAATTATCGTAAGGGACTCAGTCACCTACGAGCAGTACTTC
TRBJ2-1,many,TRBV7-2,TRBD2,CASSLASSGAYNEQFF,TGTGCCAGCAGCTTAGCCTCTAGCGGGGCCTACAATGAGCAGTTCTTC